The clone carrying this T cell receptor beta chain was recorded a few times. Its target is unknown. The data belong to a study of cytomegalovirus exposure and HLA in healthy donors. Study findings and constraints: TCR beta V segments were, for the most part, productive about 87% or about 30% of the time in an earlier analysis.

The PCR ran on 60 Vbeta and 13 Jbeta primers. Libraries were prepared by immunoSEQ multiplex PCR; TCRdb keeps only in-frame clonotypes and omits some of them. Of over 100,000 clones in the sample, less than 65% are singletons; the top ten hold about 9.1%. CDR3 length: 14 residues. Per germline, CDR1 MGHDK and CDR2 SYGVNS. With 3 bases clipped from V and 0 bases from J, the junction kept 1 base outside the gene matches. The TCR was taken from a man in his forties or fifties in good health and CMV-seropositive. The chain has TRBV25-1 and TRBJ1-1; 7 bases are shared with TRBD1. The sequencing input was PBMCs. CDR3 amino acids: CASSETGLNTEAFF. The CDR3 nucleotides are TGTGCCAGCAGTGAGACAGGGTTGAACACTGAAGCTTTCTTT.